This T cell receptor (beta chain) was retrieved from a study of technical replicates of blood from several donors. Here immunoSEQ multiplex PCR was the method, and the copy in TCRdb shows in-frame clones only, minus some. This table holds 75,000 to 80,000 clones, around 94% found once. V was cut by 5 bases and J by 5 bases, with 11 bases left in between. CDR3 length equals 13 residues. Germline CDR1 and CDR2: SGHNT and YENEEA. What was sequenced was T cells isolated from PBMCs. The rearrangement links TRBV11-3 to TRBJ2-3; TRBD1 is a possible D gene (6 bases). This clonotype was obtained from a human donor in good health. The CDR3 loop is CASSVQGEDTQYF. The DNA for the CDR3 is TGTGCCAGCAGCGTACAGGGAGAAGATACGCAGTATTTT.